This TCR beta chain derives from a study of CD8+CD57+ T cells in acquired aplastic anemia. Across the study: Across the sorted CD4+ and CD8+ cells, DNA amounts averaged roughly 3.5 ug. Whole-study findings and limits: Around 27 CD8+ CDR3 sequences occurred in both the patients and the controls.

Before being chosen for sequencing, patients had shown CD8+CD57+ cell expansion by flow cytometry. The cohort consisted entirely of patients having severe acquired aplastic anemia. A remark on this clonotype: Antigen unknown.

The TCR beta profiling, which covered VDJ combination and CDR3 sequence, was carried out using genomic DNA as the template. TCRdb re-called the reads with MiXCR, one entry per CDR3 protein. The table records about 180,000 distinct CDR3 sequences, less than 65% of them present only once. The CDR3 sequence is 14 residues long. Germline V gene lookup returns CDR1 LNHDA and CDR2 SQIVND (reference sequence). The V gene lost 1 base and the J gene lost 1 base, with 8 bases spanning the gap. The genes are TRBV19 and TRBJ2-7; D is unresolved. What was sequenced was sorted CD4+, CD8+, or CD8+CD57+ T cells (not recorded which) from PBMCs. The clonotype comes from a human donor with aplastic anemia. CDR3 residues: CASSIVAQSYEQYF. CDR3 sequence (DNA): TGTGCCAGTAGTATAGTAGCCCAGTCCTACGAGCAGTACTTC.